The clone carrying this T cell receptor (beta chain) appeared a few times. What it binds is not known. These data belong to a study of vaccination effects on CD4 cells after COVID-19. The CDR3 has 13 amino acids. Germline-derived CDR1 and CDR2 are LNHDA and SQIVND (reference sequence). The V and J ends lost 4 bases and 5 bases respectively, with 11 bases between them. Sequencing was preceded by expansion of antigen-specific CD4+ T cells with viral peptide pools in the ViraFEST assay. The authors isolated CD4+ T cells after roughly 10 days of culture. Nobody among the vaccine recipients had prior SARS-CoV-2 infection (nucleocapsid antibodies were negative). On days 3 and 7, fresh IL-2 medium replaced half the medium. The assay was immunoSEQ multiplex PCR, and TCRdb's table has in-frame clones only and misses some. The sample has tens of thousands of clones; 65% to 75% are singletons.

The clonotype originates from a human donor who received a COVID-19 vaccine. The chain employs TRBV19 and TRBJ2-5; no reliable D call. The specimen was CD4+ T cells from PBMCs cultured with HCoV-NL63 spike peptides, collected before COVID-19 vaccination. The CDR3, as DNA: TGTGCCAGTAGTAAGGGTGGTGGGGAGACCCAGTACTTC. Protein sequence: CASSKGGGETQYF.